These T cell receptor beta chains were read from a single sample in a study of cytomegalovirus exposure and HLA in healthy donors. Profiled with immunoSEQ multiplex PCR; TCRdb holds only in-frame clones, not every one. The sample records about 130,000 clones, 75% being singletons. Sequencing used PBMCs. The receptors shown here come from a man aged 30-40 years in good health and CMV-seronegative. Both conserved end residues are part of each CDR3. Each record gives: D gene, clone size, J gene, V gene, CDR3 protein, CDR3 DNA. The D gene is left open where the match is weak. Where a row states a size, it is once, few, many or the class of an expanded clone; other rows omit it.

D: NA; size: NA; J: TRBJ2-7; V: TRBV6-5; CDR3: CASSSPEGEQYF; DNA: TGTGCCAGCAGTTCGCCCGAGGGCGAGCAGTACTTC
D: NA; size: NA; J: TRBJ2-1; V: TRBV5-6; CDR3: CASSFRPGALSYNEQFF; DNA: TGTGCCAGCAGCTTCCGCCCAGGGGCCCTCTCCTACAATGAGCAGTTCTTC
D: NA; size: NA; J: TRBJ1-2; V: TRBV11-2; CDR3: CASSFSGVGGYTF; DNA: TGTGCCAGCAGCTTCTCAGGGGTGGGTGGCTACACCTTC
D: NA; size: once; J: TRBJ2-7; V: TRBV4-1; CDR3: CASSQDVGAYSYEQYF; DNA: TGCGCCAGCAGCCAAGACGTAGGGGCATACTCCTACGAGCAGTACTTC
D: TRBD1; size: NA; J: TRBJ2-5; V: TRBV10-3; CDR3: CAIRAGTGEETQYF; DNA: TGTGCCATCAGAGCCGGGACAGGGGAAGAGACCCAGTACTTC
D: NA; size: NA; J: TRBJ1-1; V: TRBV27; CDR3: CASSRIPPGDTEAFF; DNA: TGTGCCAGCAGTCGTATCCCCCCAGGCGACACTGAAGCTTTCTTT
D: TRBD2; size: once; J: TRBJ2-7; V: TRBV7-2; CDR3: CASSSTSSGGRSYEQYF; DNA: TGTGCCAGCAGCTCTACTTCTAGCGGGGGGCGATCCTACGAGCAGTACTTC
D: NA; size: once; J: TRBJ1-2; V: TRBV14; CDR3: CASSQAMGLSYGYTF; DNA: TGTGCCAGCAGCCAAGCAATGGGACTGTCGTATGGCTACACCTTC
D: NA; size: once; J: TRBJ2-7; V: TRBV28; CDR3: CATIDSFSYEQYF; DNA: TGTGCCACAATAGACAGCTTCTCCTACGAGCAGTACTTC
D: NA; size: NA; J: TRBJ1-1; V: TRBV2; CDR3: CASSGSPRQAFF; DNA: TGTGCCAGCAGTGGCTCCCCTAGGCAAGCTTTCTTT
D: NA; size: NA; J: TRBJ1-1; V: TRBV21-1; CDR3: CASSRTAGDTEAFF; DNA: TGTGCCAGCAGCAGGACAGCTGGGGACACTGAAGCTTTCTTT
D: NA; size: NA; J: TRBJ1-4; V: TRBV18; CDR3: CASSRAGNEKLFF; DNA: TGTGCCAGCTCCAGGGCGGGAAATGAAAAACTGTTTTTT
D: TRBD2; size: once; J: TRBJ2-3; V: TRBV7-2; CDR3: CASSSGLAGGRTDTQYF; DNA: TGTGCCAGCAGCTCTGGACTAGCGGGGGGCCGCACAGATACGCAGTATTTT
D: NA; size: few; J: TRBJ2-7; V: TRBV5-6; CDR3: CASSLVSHRYEQYF; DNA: TGTGCCAGCAGTTTGGTCTCTCATCGGTACGAGCAGTACTTC
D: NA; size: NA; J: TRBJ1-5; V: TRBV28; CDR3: CASSSAEIWTNQPQHF; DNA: TGTGCCAGCAGCTCAGCGGAGATTTGGACCAATCAGCCCCAGCATTTT
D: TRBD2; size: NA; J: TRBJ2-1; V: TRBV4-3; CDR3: CASSQALAGAGNEQFF; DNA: TGCGCCAGCAGCCAAGCCCTAGCGGGGGCGGGGAATGAGCAGTTCTTC
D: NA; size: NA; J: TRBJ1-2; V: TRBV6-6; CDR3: CASRDTSHYGYTF; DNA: TGTGCCAGCCGAGACACCTCCCACTATGGCTACACCTTC
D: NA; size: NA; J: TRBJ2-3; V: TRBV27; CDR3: CASSLIVTDTQYF; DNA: TGTGCCAGCAGTTTAATAGTCACAGATACGCAGTATTTT
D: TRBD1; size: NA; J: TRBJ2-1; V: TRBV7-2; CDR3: CASSLWDRGVNEQFF; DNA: TGTGCCAGCAGCTTATGGGACAGGGGGGTTAATGAGCAGTTCTTC
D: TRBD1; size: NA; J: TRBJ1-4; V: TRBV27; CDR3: CASSLSSRQGTEKLFF; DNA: TGTGCCAGCAGTTTATCGAGTAGACAGGGGACTGAAAAACTGTTTTTT
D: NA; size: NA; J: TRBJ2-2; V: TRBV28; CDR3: CATIGRGELFF; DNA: TGTGCCACCATCGGTCGCGGGGAGCTGTTTTTT
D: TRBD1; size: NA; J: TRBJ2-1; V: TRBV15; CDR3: CATSRAGQGKSNEQFF; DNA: TGTGCCACCAGCAGAGCCGGACAGGGGAAGAGCAATGAGCAGTTCTTC
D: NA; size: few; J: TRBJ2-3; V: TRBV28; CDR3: CASSPQGHTDTQYF; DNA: TGTGCCAGCAGTCCCCAGGGGCACACAGATACGCAGTATTTT
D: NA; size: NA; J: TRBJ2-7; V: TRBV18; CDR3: CASSPPARSYEQYF; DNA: TGTGCCAGCTCACCACCGGCCAGATCATACGAGCAGTACTTC
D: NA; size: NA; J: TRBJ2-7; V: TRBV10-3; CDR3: CAIRGAGDWEEQYF; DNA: TGTGCCATCAGGGGGGCAGGGGATTGGGAAGAGCAGTACTTC
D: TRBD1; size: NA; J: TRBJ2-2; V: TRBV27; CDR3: CASRPRTGTRGELFF; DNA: TGTGCCAGCAGGCCTCGGACAGGGACAAGAGGGGAGCTGTTTTTT
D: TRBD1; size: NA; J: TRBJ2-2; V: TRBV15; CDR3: CATSREQGAGELFF; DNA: TGTGCCACCAGCAGAGAACAGGGGGCCGGGGAGCTGTTTTTT
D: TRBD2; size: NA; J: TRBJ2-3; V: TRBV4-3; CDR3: CASSQDGASGRDTQYF; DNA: TGCGCCAGCAGCCAAGACGGGGCTAGCGGGAGAGATACGCAGTATTTT
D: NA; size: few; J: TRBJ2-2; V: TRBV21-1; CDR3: CASSTKLAGGAHNTGELFF; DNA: TGTGCCAGCAGCACAAAACTAGCGGGAGGTGCCCACAACACCGGGGAGCTGTTTTTT
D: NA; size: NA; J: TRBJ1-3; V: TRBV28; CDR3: CASLGQATNSGNTIYF; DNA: TGTGCCAGCTTGGGGCAGGCGACAAATTCTGGAAACACCATATATTTT
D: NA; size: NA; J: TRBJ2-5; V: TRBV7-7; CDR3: CASSLSSGETQYF; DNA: TGTGCTAGCAGCTTATCCTCAGGGGAGACCCAGTACTTC
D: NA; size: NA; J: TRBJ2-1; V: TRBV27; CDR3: CASSSGPDAVGRQFF; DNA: TGTGCCAGCAGTTCCGGGCCAGATGCCGTGGGGCGGCAGTTCTTC
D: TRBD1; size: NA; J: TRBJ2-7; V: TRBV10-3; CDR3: CAIKQTGNSYEQYF; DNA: TGTGCCATCAAGCAGACAGGGAACTCCTACGAGCAGTACTTC
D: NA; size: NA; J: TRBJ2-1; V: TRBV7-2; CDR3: CASSLGGGEQFF; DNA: TGTGCCAGCAGCTTAGGGGGCGGAGAACAGTTCTTC
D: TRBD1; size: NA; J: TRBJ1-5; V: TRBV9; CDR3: CASSAQGAYQPQHF; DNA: TGTGCCAGCAGCGCTCAGGGGGCCTATCAGCCCCAGCATTTT
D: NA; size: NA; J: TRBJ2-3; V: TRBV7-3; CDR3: CASSLTSPGAYGTQYF; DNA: TGTGCCAGCAGCTTAACCTCCCCGGGAGCTTATGGTACGCAGTATTTT
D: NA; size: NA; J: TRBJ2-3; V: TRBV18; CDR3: CASSPLGRGDTQYF; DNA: TGTGCCAGCTCACCACTGGGGCGGGGAGATACGCAGTATTTT
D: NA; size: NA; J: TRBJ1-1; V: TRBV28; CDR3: CASSPPGENTEAFF; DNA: TGTGCCAGCAGTCCTCCCGGGGAGAACACTGAAGCTTTCTTT
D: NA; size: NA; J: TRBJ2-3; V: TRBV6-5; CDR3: CASSGGGSDTQYF; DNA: TGTGCCAGCAGCGGAGGCGGCTCCGATACGCAGTATTTT
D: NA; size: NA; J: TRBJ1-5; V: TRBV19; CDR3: CASSIEGWGGNQPQHF; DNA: TGTGCCAGTAGTATAGAAGGCTGGGGCGGTAATCAGCCCCAGCATTTT
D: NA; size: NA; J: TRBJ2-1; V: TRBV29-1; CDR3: CSVVGLKDNEQFF; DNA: TGCAGCGTTGTCGGACTCAAAGACAATGAGCAGTTCTTC
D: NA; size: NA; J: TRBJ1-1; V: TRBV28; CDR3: CASSLAVSNTEAFF; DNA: TGTGCCAGCAGTTTGGCGGTATCGAACACTGAAGCTTTCTTT
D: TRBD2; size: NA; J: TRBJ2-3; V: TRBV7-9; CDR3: CASSQTSYTDTQYF; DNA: TGTGCCAGCAGCCAGACTAGCTACACAGATACGCAGTATTTT
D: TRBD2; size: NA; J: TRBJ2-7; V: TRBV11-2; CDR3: CASSFGRAYEQYF; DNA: TGTGCCAGCAGCTTTGGGAGGGCCTACGAGCAGTACTTC
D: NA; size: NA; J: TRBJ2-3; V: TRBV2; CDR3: CASLVGGGSADTQYF; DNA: TGTGCCAGCTTGGTGGGAGGGGGGTCAGCAGATACGCAGTATTTT
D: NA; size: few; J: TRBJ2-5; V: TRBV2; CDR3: CASRNRFPQETQYF; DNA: TGTGCCAGCAGGAACAGATTTCCGCAAGAGACCCAGTACTTC
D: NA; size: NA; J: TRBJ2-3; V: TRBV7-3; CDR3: CASSPNGRNTDTQYF; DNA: TGTGCCAGCAGCCCCAATGGGCGCAATACAGATACGCAGTATTTT